The following is a T cell receptor beta chain sequence with its context. The antigen remains undetermined. The data were obtained in a study of cytomegalovirus exposure and HLA in healthy donors. The primer mix had 60 Vbeta and 13 Jbeta primers. How the authors handled the data: Later reanalysis found around 84 million unique TCR beta chains, 10 million to 14 million of them shared. Sequencing used immunoSEQ multiplex PCR; TCRdb keeps in-frame clones, though not all of them. That table furnishes V, J and clone size, whereas the DNA furnished D and trimming. Of about 170,000 clones listed, 60% to 85% were seen once; the top ten hold about 0.8%. Study outcomes and limitations: Most of the CMV-associated TCR beta chains (in a later analysis) appeared to be HLA-restricted.

The TCR was taken from a female donor in good health and CMV-seronegative. Sample: PBMCs.

CDR3 DNA: TGTGCCAGCAGTCCTATAAGGGGGTATGGGACCCTAGAGCTTAACTATGGCTACACCTTC. This gives the protein CASSPIRGYGTLELNYGYTF. V and J are TRBV14 and TRBJ1-2; weak D call: TRBD1 (6 bases). CDR3 size: 20 residues. Trimming removed 6 bases at V and 1 base at J, with 30 bases between. From germline, CDR1 is SGHDN and CDR2 FVKESK.